This T cell receptor beta chain was recorded in a study of response to subunit inactivated influenza vaccine. TCRdb reprocessed the RT-PCR reads with MiXCR, giving one entry per CDR3 protein. Of over 750,000 distinct CDR3 sequences listed, about 20% were seen once; the top ten hold more than 8.5%. Concerning this clonotype: The antigen remains undetermined.

Broader study findings: Only a handful of new T cells, the authors suggested, are recruited with each seasonal influenza vaccination.

The CDR3 has 14 amino acids. J lost 7 bases, V lost 4 bases, and 7 bases had no gene match. The germline CDR1 and CDR2 sequences are MNHNS and SASEGT. The sequencing here drew on PBMCs from blood, taken around 5 days after vaccination. The chain recombines TRBV6-1 with TRBJ1-2; 9 nucleotides align to TRBD1. The receptor was isolated from a man between 50 and 59 years old who received an inactivated influenza vaccine. CDR3 residues: CASSADRGRVGYTF. CDR3 coding DNA: TGTGCCAGCAGTGCGGACAGGGGACGCGTTGGCTACACCTTC.